This T cell receptor (beta chain) was observed in a study of monozygotic twins with inflammatory bowel disease. UMIs that had a 6-nucleotide sample barcode were put in using template switching. For each CDR3 protein, TCRdb gives one entry from its re-call of the 5' RACE reads, without DNA. The sample shows fewer than 200,000 distinct CDR3 sequences, and roughly 2.6% sits with its ten largest clones. The TCR originated in a human donor with ulcerative colitis or Crohn's disease, or a healthy co-twin of an affected twin (not recorded which). Source material: blood.

This CDR3 reads CASSPRAGGYEQYF. The genes are TRBV7-2 and TRBJ2-7; TCRdb proposes TRBD1, but this gene call is untestable without DNA. Germline CDR1 is SGHTA and CDR2 is FQGNSA. The CDR3 spans 14 residues.